Below, 11 T cell receptor beta chains from the same sample are listed, as sequenced in a study of cytotoxic CD8 clonotypes in ibrutinib-treated CLL. Generated by immunoSEQ multiplex PCR, the TCRdb table keeps only in-frame clones and is missing some. The data show 100,000 or so clones, approximately 58% seen once. Sequences were derived from PBMCs, sampled after 24 months of ibrutinib treatment. These receptors were taken from a human donor with chronic lymphocytic leukemia.

The chain links TRBV6-1 to TRBJ2-1, with 8 positions matching TRBD1. There are 17 residues in the CDR3. J lost 5 bases, V lost 4 bases, and 13 bases had no gene match. Germline CDR1 MNHNS, CDR2 SASEGT. CDR3 in DNA: TGTGCCAGCAGTGCCGGTTTTGGACAGGGCTTTCACAATGAGCAGTTCTTC. This gives the protein CASSAGFGQGFHNEQFF.

The chain combines TRBV18 with TRBJ2-3, with unresolved D. CDR3 length: 14 amino acids. Germline V CDR1 and CDR2: KGHSH, LQKENI. V lost 3 bases to trimming and J lost 0 bases, with 7 bases between them. The CDR3 loop is CASSPTVSTDTQYF. The DNA for the CDR3 is TGTGCCAGCTCACCTACGGTGAGCACAGATACGCAGTATTTT.

This clone was detected once. The V gene is TRBV6-5, the J gene TRBJ2-3; a weak D match, TRBD1 (5 bases). CDR3 length equals 16 residues. Germline CDR1 reads MNHEY; CDR2 reads SVGAGI. Trimming cost V 0 bases and J 1 base, with 11 bases left between them. In DNA, the CDR3 is TGTGCCAGCAGTTACTCGCAAGCAGGGCGCACAGATACGCAGTATTTT. Residues: CASSYSQAGRTDTQYF.

The gene calls are TRBV5-1 and TRBJ2-2; 10 bases map to TRBD1. V shed 0 bases and J 5 bases; nucleotides not matched to a gene: 4. CDR3 size: 16 residues. Germline V gene sequence: CDR1 SGHRS, CDR2 YFSETQ. CDR3 nucleotide sequence: TGCGCCAGCAGCTTGGGACAGGGGGCGCCTACCGGGGAGCTGTTTTTT. This codes for CASSLGQGAPTGELFF.

The rearrangement uses TRBV30 and TRBJ1-1, with D uncertain. The germline V and J ends were trimmed by 3 bases and 7 bases, with 18 bases remaining between them. Germline CDR1 GTSNPN, CDR2 SVGIG (reference sequence). This CDR3 comprises 14 residues. The chain's CDR3 is CAWSPGPVGIEAFF. The CDR3 DNA reads as TGTGCCTGGAGCCCCGGGCCAGTGGGGATTGAAGCTTTCTTT.

This chain links TRBV6-5 with TRBJ2-7; possibly TRBD1 for D (5 bases). V was shortened by 4 bases and J by 0 bases, with 13 bases between the two germline ends. The CDR3 spans 15 residues. The germline V gene encodes CDR1 MNHEY and CDR2 SVGAGI. The CDR3 nucleotides are TGTGCCAGCAGTTTCGTCAGGGCCCTCTCCTACGAGCAGTACTTC. Encoded protein: CASSFVRALSYEQYF.

The chain carries TRBV27 and TRBJ2-7, with 9 bases that match TRBD1. In germline, CDR1 is MNHEY, CDR2 SMNVEV (reference sequence). The CDR3 sequence is 15 residues long. J lost 3 bases, V lost 2 bases, and 5 bases had no gene match. The CDR3 coding sequence is TGTGCCAGCAGTTTACGTCCGGGACAGGGCTACGAGCAGTACTTC. Protein sequence: CASSLRPGQGYEQYF.

The V call is TRBV25-1, the J call TRBJ1-1; no definite D call. CDR1 MGHDK and CDR2 SYGVNS come from the germline V gene. The length of the CDR3 is 13 residues. Trimming took off 3 bases at V and 0 bases at J, with 5 bases between the two ends. The CDR3 coding sequence is TGTGCCAGCAGTGAGGGGTTGAACACTGAAGCTTTCTTT. This sequence encodes CASSEGLNTEAFF.

This chain joins TRBV6-5 and TRBJ1-2, with TRBD1 matching over 9 bases. The CDR3 has 14 amino acids. Germline V gives CDR1 MNHEY, CDR2 SVGAGI. V lost 11 bases to trimming and J lost 4 bases; unmatched junction nucleotides: 11. As DNA, the CDR3 is TGTGCCTCAAAAAGGGGACAGGGTACCTATGGCTACACCTTC. It encodes CASKRGQGTYGYTF.

V gene TRBV6-1 combines with J gene TRBJ2-6, with D unclear. The germline gives CDR1 MNHNS, CDR2 SASEGT. This CDR3 region has 15 residues. Deletions cut 7 bases from V and 1 base from J, with 11 bases between. CDR3 protein: CASMQTFSGANVLTF. Here the CDR3 DNA reads TGTGCCAGCATGCAGACGTTTTCTGGGGCCAACGTCCTGACTTTC.

The chain has TRBV2 and TRBJ1-5; TRBD1 matches 7 bases. V shed 8 bases, J shed 5 bases, and the junction held 6 bases outside the gene matches. CDR3 size: 13 residues. Germline V CDR1 and CDR2: SNHLY, FYNNEI. For the CDR3, the DNA is TGTGCCAGCGGAGGCAGGGGGGATCAGCCCCAGCATTTT. It encodes CASGGRGDQPQHF.